A single sample gave rise to the 13 T cell receptor beta chains below, sequenced in a study of blood T cells in healthy people across ages. For the second PCR, which ran for about 6 to 12 cycles, a sample-barcoded 5' primer and a J-beta primer mix were used. Via MiXCR, TCRdb re-called the 5' RACE reads, giving one row per CDR3 protein. The sample consists of around 1,900,000 distinct CDR3 sequences, about 39% of them appearing once. Sequencing was done on a sample of blood. These receptors originate from a human donor in good health.

This clonotype appeared a few times. The chain has TRBV4-2 and TRBJ2-1; D is perhaps TRBD1 or TRBD2 (6 bases each). The CDR3 is made up of 13 amino acids. Germline assignment: CDR1 LGHNA and CDR2 YNFKEQ. The CDR3 sequence is CASAGGWYNEQFF. CDR3 DNA sequence: TGTGCTTCGGCCGGGGGCTGGTACAATGAGCAGTTCTTC.

A single count supports this clonotype. This rearrangement joins TRBV29-1 to TRBJ2-1; 8 bases are a match to TRBD2. V lost 5 bases to trimming and J lost 10 bases; unmatched junction nucleotides: 10. Germline V gene lookup returns CDR1 SQVTM and CDR2 ANQGSEA. CDR3 length equals 13 residues. This CDR3 reads CSVHGGALGEQFF. CDR3 DNA sequence: TGCAGCGTTCACGGGGGGGCCCTAGGCGAGCAGTTCTTC.

The table lists this clonotype with many counts. The V call is TRBV6-2 or TRBV6-3, the J call TRBJ2-6; D is uncertain. The CDR3 loop spans 14 amino acids. From germline, CDR1 is MNHEY and CDR2 SVGEGT. Trimming removed 7 bases at V and 0 bases at J, with 7 bases between. The chain's CDR3 is CASTGASGANVLTF. The CDR3 DNA follows: TGTGCCAGCACTGGAGCCTCTGGGGCCAACGTCCTGACTTTC.

This clonotype appeared many times. This sequence joins TRBV5-1 and TRBJ2-7; D unresolved. The V end was cut by 1 base, the J end by 1 base, with 6 bases between. Germline CDR1 reads SGHRS; CDR2 reads YFSETQ. CDR3 size: 13 residues. The CDR3 protein is CASSLSLSYEQYF. CDR3 nucleotide sequence: TGCGCCAGCAGCTTGTCCCTATCCTACGAGCAGTACTTC.

This clonotype was counted only a few times. Written as DNA, the CDR3 is TGTGCCAGCAGTCCTCGGAACACAGGCACAGATACGCAGTATTTT. Translating it yields CASSPRNTGTDTQYF. The chain has TRBV12-3 or TRBV12-4 and TRBJ2-3; D not certain. V lost 5 bases and J 1 base, leaving 13 bases between the germline ends. The CDR3 totals 15 residues.

On this clonotype itself: The junction shows a germline mismatch at one end, possibly a read error. The gene calls are TRBV7-7 and TRBJ2-5; 10 nucleotides align to TRBD2. The CDR3 is 16 residues long. Per the germline V gene, CDR1 is SSHAT and CDR2 is FNYEAQ (reference sequence). The CDR3 region is CASSLAGGPTYNEQYF. In nucleotides, the CDR3 is TGTGCTAGCAGCTTAGCGGGGGGACCAACCTACAATGAGCAGTACTTC.

On this clonotype: The junction and the germline gene differ at one end; a read error may be behind it. The chain uses TRBV3-1 and TRBJ2-7, with a tentative D call TRBD2 (6 bases). CDR3 size: 15 residues. CDR1 and CDR2 from the germline V gene are LGHDT and YNNKEL (reference sequence). The CDR3 DNA follows: TGTGCCAGCAGCCAAGCACCGGGGGACCCCTACGAGCAGTACTTT. Translated: CASSQAPGDPYEQYF.

CDR3 residues: CASSQGRGGLVTQYF. CDR3 sequence (DNA): TGCGCCAGCAGCCAGGGGCGGGGGGGTTTGGTTACGCAGTATTTT. This sequence joins TRBV4-3 and TRBJ2-3; the match to TRBD2 covers 9 bases. The germline V gene encodes CDR1 LGHNA and CDR2 YSLEER. The CDR3 runs to 15 residues. V lost 3 bases to trimming and J lost 8 bases; unmatched junction nucleotides: 9.

J is TRBJ2-3 and V is TRBV7-2; D is possibly TRBD2 (5 bases). V was pared by 5 bases and J by 5 bases, with 20 bases between. From germline, CDR1 is SGHTA and CDR2 FQGNSA. The CDR3 sequence is 16 residues long. The CDR3 DNA reads TGTGCCAGCAGCAAACGGAGCGGACCTAAAAAAGATACGCAGTATTTT. It yields the protein CASSKRSGPKKDTQYF.

This clonotype showed up just a few times. CDR3 bases: TGCAGCGTTTCTGGCAGGTACGAGCAGTACTTC. This translates into CSVSGRYEQYF. This rearrangement joins TRBV29-1 to TRBJ2-7; D is ambiguous. V dropped 5 bases and J dropped 4 bases, with 9 bases sitting between them. In germline, CDR1 is SQVTM, CDR2 ANQGSEA. CDR3 size: 11 residues.

The V gene is TRBV6-1, the J gene TRBJ2-6; D is perhaps TRBD1 (6 bases). The CDR3 covers 18 residues. The germline V gene encodes CDR1 MNHNS and CDR2 SASEGT. V was pared by 5 bases and J by 0 bases, with 17 bases between. The CDR3, as DNA: TGTGCCAGCAGTCCGGACAGAACGGTCTTCTCTGGGGCCAACGTCCTGACTTTC. Protein sequence: CASSPDRTVFSGANVLTF.

The V and J genes are TRBV5-1 and TRBJ1-2, with TRBD1 as a possible D gene (5 bases). Germline CDR1 SGHRS, CDR2 YFSETQ. The CDR3 loop spans 14 amino acids. The V gene lost 3 bases and the J gene lost 7 bases, with 16 bases spanning the gap. The CDR3 DNA sequence: TGCGCCAGCAGCTCCACCGGACAAGCGCTTGGCTACACCTTC. This translates into CASSSTGQALGYTF.

Points on this clonotype: This likely comes from a read error, as the CDR3 has no conserved phenylalanine or tryptophan at its end. The DNA is left out, because the CDR3 cannot be placed on it with certainty; the CDR3 is given as TCRdb lists it. The gene calls are TRBV5-1 and TRBJ2-6. The CDR3 is made up of 8 amino acids, end residues included. Per the germline V gene, CDR1 is SGHRS and CDR2 is YFSETQ. The CDR3 sequence is CASSRMTN.